The 29 T cell receptor beta chains below come from one sample, sequenced in a study of OX40 agonist ivuxolimab in advanced cancers. Library preparation employed the immunoSEQ multiplex PCR assay. Sourced from immuneACCESS, this table was stored by TCRdb with only in-frame sequences that have V and J called. A share of the clones is absent; for the studies checked, an unresolved V gene accounts for under half, and the remainder has no known explanation. Across this sample there are tens of thousands of clones, with about 89% seen only once. The ten biggest clones cover 0.4% to 0.55% of the sample. The material was CD4+ or CD8+ T cells sorted from blood, obtained in a trial of the OX40 agonist ivuxolimab. These receptor sequences come from an adult with an advanced solid tumor such as melanoma, head and neck, liver or kidney cancer.

The V call is TRBV5-1, the J call TRBJ1-3, with D possibly matching TRBD1 (6 bases). This CDR3 contains 16 residues. Germline-derived CDR1 and CDR2 are SGHRS and YFSETQ. Trimming removed 6 bases at V and 2 bases at J, with 18 bases between. CDR3 nucleotide sequence: TGCGCCAGCACCCTCTCCGGGGGCTCCCCTGGAAACACCATATATTTT. Translated, it gives CASTLSGGSPGNTIYF. The variable domain in full, completed from reference TRBV5-1 and TRBJ1-3, reads KAGVTQTPRYLIKTRGQQVTLSCSPISGHRSVSWYQQTPGQGLQFLFEYFSETQRNKGNFPGRFSGRQFSNSRSEMNVSTLELGDSALYLCASTLSGGSPGNTIYFGEGSWLTVV.

The chain couples TRBV7-3 to TRBJ2-5, with D maybe TRBD2 (6 bases). V lost 5 bases, J lost 4 bases, and 23 bases lay in between. The CDR3 extends over 17 amino acids. CDR1 is SGHTA and CDR2 is FQGTGA in the germline V gene. CDR3: CASSNGGTTSPAETQYF. The CDR3 bases are TGTGCCAGCAGCAACGGGGGTACGACCTCACCGGCAGAGACCCAGTACTTC.

The gene calls are TRBV7-8 and TRBJ2-6; no reliable D call. V was clipped by 1 base and J by 4 bases, with 11 bases between them. This CDR3 is built from 16 residues. The germline V gene encodes CDR1 SGHVS and CDR2 FQNEAQ. CDR3 loop: CASSLVWGSGANVLTF. The DNA for the CDR3 is TGTGCCAGCAGCTTAGTATGGGGTTCCGGGGCCAACGTCCTGACTTTC.

This chain links TRBV6-6 with TRBJ2-1; tentatively, D is TRBD2 (6 bases). Germline CDR1 reads MNHNY; CDR2 reads SVGAGI (reference sequence). The CDR3 consists of 14 residues. The germline V and J ends were trimmed by 6 bases and 0 bases, with 9 bases remaining between them. The CDR3 nucleotides read TGTGCCAGCAGGGGGACTGGCTCCTACAATGAGCAGTTCTTC. Protein sequence: CASRGTGSYNEQFF.

V is TRBV11-3 and J is TRBJ2-2; D might be TRBD2 (5 bases). The V end lost 0 bases, the J end lost 4 bases, and 6 bases lay between the germline ends. CDR1 and CDR2 from the germline V gene are SGHNT and YENEEA. The CDR3 consists of 14 residues. CDR3 nucleotide sequence: TGTGCCAGCAGCTTAGATGGGAGCACCGGGGAGCTGTTTTTT. It is translated as CASSLDGSTGELFF.

The V call is TRBV25-1, the J call TRBJ2-3; D may be TRBD2 (7 bases). Germline V gene data show CDR1 as MGHDK and CDR2 as SYGVNS. The CDR3 totals 17 residues. V was trimmed by 5 bases and J by 3 bases, leaving 21 bases between them. The CDR3 DNA follows: TGTGCCAGCAGTCCTCTACGGGGGAGGGGGGAAACAGATACGCAGTATTTT. Translated: CASSPLRGRGETDTQYF.

The chain combines TRBV11-3 with TRBJ2-3; 13 bases are shared with TRBD2. CDR1 and CDR2 (germline): SGHNT, YENEEA. The CDR3 totals 19 residues. Unmatched junction bases numbered 12, after V lost 5 bases and J lost 1 base. Here the CDR3 DNA reads TGTGCCAGCAGCGCCACTAGCGGGGGGGCCGTAGGGGGCACAGATACGCAGTATTTT. As protein: CASSATSGGAVGGTDTQYF.

The genes are TRBV9 and TRBJ1-1; 7 bases align to TRBD1. V lost 3 bases, J lost 4 bases, and 6 bases stayed unmatched. The CDR3 extends over 14 amino acids. The germline gives CDR1 SGDLS, CDR2 YYNGEE. The CDR3 spells CASSAGDSFTEAFF. CDR3 DNA: TGTGCCAGCAGCGCAGGGGACAGTTTCACTGAAGCTTTCTTT.

The rearrangement joins TRBV7-3 to TRBJ2-1, with D tentatively TRBD1 (6 bases). This CDR3 comprises 13 residues. Germline loops: CDR1 SGHTA, CDR2 FQGTGA. The V gene lost 1 base and the J gene lost 9 bases, with 10 bases spanning the gap. The CDR3 sequence is CASSLIFRGEQFF. CDR3 nucleotides: TGTGCCAGCAGCTTAATCTTCAGGGGTGAGCAGTTCTTC. The full variable domain, its missing parts supplied by reference TRBV7-3 and TRBJ2-1, is GAGVSQTPSNKVTEKGKYVELRCDPISGHTALYWYRQSLGQGPEFLIYFQGTGAADDSGLPNDRFFAVRPEGSVSTLKIQRTERGDSAVYLCASSLIFRGEQFFGPGTRLTVL.

The V call is TRBV28, the J call TRBJ2-2; 7 bases match TRBD2. The CDR3 is 13 residues long. The germline V gene encodes CDR1 MDHEN and CDR2 SYDVKM. V trimming: 7 bases; J trimming: 1 base; junction bases outside the gene matches: 0. CDR3 DNA: TGTGCCAGCAAGCGGGAGAACACCGGGGAGCTGTTTTTT. Translated: CASKRENTGELFF.

In this sample, this clone turned up a few times. CDR3 DNA: TGTGCCAGCACCCTAAGCCCGCACAGCAATCAGCCCCAGCATTTT. This gives the protein CASTLSPHSNQPQHF. The chain carries TRBV28 and TRBJ1-5, with D unclear. The V gene lost 7 bases and the J gene lost 1 base, with 14 bases spanning the gap. CDR3 length equals 15 residues. Germline CDR1 and CDR2: MDHEN and SYDVKM.

This clone was seen once. CDR3 sequence: CASRATRLGDTQYF. The CDR3 region has the DNA TGTGCCAGTAGGGCGACTCGATTAGGAGATACGCAGTATTTT. V is TRBV19 and J is TRBJ2-3; the D is unclear. The germline V gene encodes CDR1 LNHDA and CDR2 SQIVND (reference sequence). Trimming left V 6 bases short and J 5 bases short, with 15 bases between. The CDR3 length is 14 residues.

This chain links TRBV7-2 with TRBJ2-6; no firm D call. CDR1 and CDR2 (germline): SGHTA, FQGNSA. V lost 8 bases, J lost 0 bases, and 8 bases lay in between. The length of the CDR3 is 14 residues. CDR3 DNA sequence: TGTGCCAGCGGCCGATTCTCTGGGGCCAACGTCCTGACTTTC. This gives the protein CASGRFSGANVLTF.

The V call is TRBV4-2, the J call TRBJ2-5; TRBD1 or TRBD2 may be the D gene (5 bases each). Trimming left V 1 base short and J 5 bases short, with 11 bases between. The CDR3 sequence is 14 residues long. Germline lookup yields CDR1 LGHNA and CDR2 YNFKEQ. The CDR3 protein is CASSQGVGTETQYF. The CDR3, as DNA: TGTGCCAGCAGCCAAGGAGTTGGGACGGAGACCCAGTACTTC.

The J gene is TRBJ1-2, the V gene TRBV29-1; tentative D call: TRBD1 (5 bases). Looked up from germline, CDR1 is SQVTM and CDR2 is ANQGSEA. V was clipped by 6 bases and J by 6 bases, with 20 bases between them. The CDR3 has 14 amino acids. The CDR3 is CSVTTDTFGNGYTF. The CDR3, as DNA: TGCAGCGTCACTACGGACACGTTCGGGAATGGCTACACCTTC. The whole variable domain, remainder taken from reference TRBV29-1 and TRBJ1-2, is SAVISQKPSRDICQRGTSLTIQCQVDSQVTMMFWYRQQPGQSLTLIATANQGSEATYESGFVIDKFPISRPNLTFSTLTVSNMSPEDSSIYLCSVTTDTFGNGYTFGSGTRLTVV.

The chain links TRBV10-3 to TRBJ2-5; D ambiguous. The CDR3 spans 13 residues. Trimming took 7 bases from V and 3 from J, leaving 12 bases between them. Germline V CDR1 and CDR2: ENHRY, SYGVKD. This CDR3 is CAINLDGEETQYF. CDR3 nucleotides: TGTGCCATCAATCTGGACGGAGAAGAGACCCAGTACTTC.

This clone was recorded a few times. The chain recombines TRBV29-1 with TRBJ2-5; 9 nucleotides agree with TRBD2. Germline-derived CDR1 and CDR2 are SQVTM and ANQGSEA. The CDR3 has 14 amino acids. Trimming removed 5 bases from V and 5 bases from J; junction bases left unmatched: 9. CDR3 bases: TGCAGCGTTTCCCTTGGGCGGGAGGGGGAGACCCAGTACTTC. Its translation: CSVSLGREGETQYF.

The chain employs TRBV19 and TRBJ2-2; TRBD1 matches at 9 bases. Germline V gene data show CDR1 as LNHDA and CDR2 as SQIVND (reference sequence). The CDR3 spans 16 residues. V trimming: 5 bases; J trimming: 4 bases; junction bases outside the gene matches: 8. CDR3 nucleotide sequence: TGTGCCAGTAGTTATACAGGGGGCGCGGGCACCGGGGAGCTGTTTTTT. Translation: CASSYTGGAGTGELFF.

The chain joins TRBV11-3 to TRBJ1-1; 7 bases are a match to TRBD1. The germline V gene encodes CDR1 SGHNT and CDR2 YENEEA. Trimming took 3 bases from V and 6 from J; bases not matched to a gene: 7. The CDR3 is made up of 14 amino acids. Here the CDR3 reads CASSFGGGFAEAFF. The DNA of the CDR3 is TGTGCCAGCAGCTTCGGAGGGGGCTTCGCTGAAGCTTTCTTT.

The J gene is TRBJ1-2, the V gene TRBV27; 8 nucleotides agree with TRBD1. With 5 bases clipped from V and 5 bases from J, the junction kept 7 bases outside the gene matches. CDR3 length equals 14 residues. Germline V lookup: CDR1 MNHEY, CDR2 SMNVEV (reference sequence). The CDR3: CASSGRGLWYGYTF. CDR3 nucleotides: TGTGCCAGCAGTGGCAGGGGGCTTTGGTATGGCTACACCTTC.

The DNA of the CDR3 is TGTGCCAGCAGCCTTCTGAGGTCCGATTATGGCTACACCTTC. It translates to CASSLLRSDYGYTF. The chain carries TRBV14 and TRBJ1-2; D is unresolved. Germline CDR1 and CDR2: SGHDN and FVKESK. The CDR3 is 14 amino acids. The V end lost 4 bases, the J end lost 5 bases, and 14 bases lay between the germline ends.

This chain joins TRBV19 and TRBJ1-6, with D hard to call. Germline V CDR1 and CDR2: LNHDA, SQIVND (reference sequence). This CDR3 spans 12 amino acids. V was pared by 6 bases and J by 5 bases, with 5 bases between. The CDR3 sequence is CASSFDNSPLHF. CDR3 DNA sequence: TGTGCCAGTAGCTTCGATAATTCACCCCTCCACTTT. The whole variable domain, filled in from reference TRBV19 and TRBJ1-6, reads DGGITQSPKYLFRKEGQNVTLSCEQNLNHDAMYWYRQDPGQGLRLIYYSQIVNDFQKGDIAEGYSVSREKKESFPLTVTSAQKNPTAFYLCASSFDNSPLHFGNGTRLTVT.

This clone was observed a few times. This chain's CDR3 is CASSIEGQVALYEQYF. CDR3 sequence (DNA): TGTGCCAGTAGTATAGAGGGCCAGGTAGCGCTTTACGAGCAGTACTTC. The chain employs TRBV19 and TRBJ2-7; D is perhaps TRBD2 (5 bases). The germline V gene has CDR1 LNHDA and CDR2 SQIVND (reference sequence). The V end was cut by 0 bases, the J end by 4 bases, with 16 bases between. This CDR3 region has 16 residues. The full variable domain, its missing parts supplied by reference TRBV19 and TRBJ2-7, is DGGITQSPKYLFRKEGQNVTLSCEQNLNHDAMYWYRQDPGQGLRLIYYSQIVNDFQKGDIAEGYSVSREKKESFPLTVTSAQKNPTAFYLCASSIEGQVALYEQYFGPGTRLTVT.

This clone showed up just a few times. The chain joins TRBV19 to TRBJ2-7; D is unclear. CDR1 is LNHDA, CDR2 SQIVND, per germline (reference sequence). The CDR3 has 16 amino acids. Trimming stripped 4 bases from V and 4 bases from J, with 20 bases between. The CDR3 bases are TGTGCCAGTAGTAATTTTGCCACCTCAGTGGTTTACGAGCAGTACTTC. Residues: CASSNFATSVVYEQYF.

This clone was counted once. The chain combines TRBV6-1 with TRBJ1-1; 9 bases are a match to TRBD1. The J segment lost 5 bases and the V segment lost 6 bases, leaving 4 bases of the junction unmatched. Germline values: CDR1 MNHNS, CDR2 SASEGT. This CDR3 spans 13 amino acids. The CDR3 DNA follows: TGTGCCAGCAGAGAGACAGGGGGAACTGAAGCTTTCTTT. Translation: CASRETGGTEAFF.

The genes are TRBV28 and TRBJ1-3; 8 positions agree with TRBD1. Germline CDR1 and CDR2: MDHEN and SYDVKM. The CDR3 has 15 residues. V lost 6 bases, J lost 0 bases, and 4 bases stayed unmatched. The CDR3 region has the DNA TGTGCCAGCAGCCGCGGACAGGGCTCTGGAAACACCATATATTTT. Its translation: CASSRGQGSGNTIYF.

The rearrangement uses TRBV4-2 and TRBJ1-1, with unresolved D. This CDR3 spans 15 amino acids. Per germline, CDR1 LGHNA and CDR2 YNFKEQ. V lost 4 bases and J lost 3, with 15 bases in between. The CDR3 region has the DNA TGTGCCAGCAGCCGGGCACCGGAGGGAGACACTGAAGCTTTCTTT. The encoded protein is CASSRAPEGDTEAFF.

The chain links TRBV7-8 to TRBJ2-2, with TRBD1 as a possible D gene (6 bases). V lost 5 bases to trimming and J lost 1 base, with 20 bases between them. Germline CDR1 SGHVS, CDR2 FQNEAQ. CDR3 length: 18 residues. The CDR3 spells CASSPNPTGHLNTGELFF. DNA for the CDR3: TGTGCCAGCAGCCCGAATCCTACGGGACACCTGAACACCGGGGAGCTGTTTTTT.

The chain links TRBV10-3 to TRBJ1-3; 11 nucleotides line up with TRBD1. This CDR3 contains 17 residues. With 4 bases clipped from V and 6 bases from J, the junction kept 11 bases outside the gene matches. In germline, CDR1 is ENHRY, CDR2 SYGVKD. Here the CDR3 reads CAISGHPGQGVVNTIYF. The CDR3 nucleotides are TGTGCCATCAGTGGTCACCCGGGACAGGGGGTGGTAAACACCATATATTTT.